The 14 T cell receptor beta chains in this list originate from one sample, sequenced in a study of response to subunit inactivated influenza vaccine (dated by TCRdb to 2016 to 2018). The library was obtained by RT-PCR. The sequencer was an Illumina HiSeq 2500. The public reads were reanalyzed by TCRdb: fastp trimming at Q25, MiXCR alignment, in-frame beta chains only. Rows are combined by CDR3 protein, so each entry shows the most common genes and DNA. The sample includes around 850,000 distinct CDR3 sequences, with 18% observed a single time. Of the sample, approximately 11% falls within the top ten clones. Specimen: PBMCs from blood, collected about 5 days after vaccination. The receptor set was obtained from a man in his forties or fifties who received an inactivated influenza vaccine. Donor details come from another sample of the same person, matched by shared clones.

This clonotype was observed a few times. CDR3 DNA sequence: TGTGCCAGCAGCCAAGATGCGACAGGGTCCCAAGAGACCCAGTACTTC. Encoded protein: CASSQDATGSQETQYF. The chain has TRBV14 and TRBJ2-5; 7 bases agree with TRBD1. The CDR3 is 16 residues long. J was trimmed by 1 base and V by 0 bases; bases with no gene match: 5. Germline CDR1 is SGHDN and CDR2 is FVKESK.

This clonotype was counted a few times. V usage is TRBV12-3 or TRBV12-4 and J usage is TRBJ1-1; unclear D gene. Trimming cost V 3 bases and J 7 bases, with 12 bases left between them. The CDR3 length is 13 residues. This chain's CDR3 is CASSFSPPGEAFF. The CDR3 DNA reads as TGTGCCAGCAGTTTTTCCCCTCCCGGTGAAGCTTTCTTT.

This sequence joins TRBV6-2 or TRBV6-3 and TRBJ2-7; D is possibly TRBD2 (6 bases). Deletions cut 8 bases from V and 8 bases from J, with 28 bases between. This CDR3 spans 16 amino acids. Looked up from germline, CDR1 is MNHEY and CDR2 is SVGEGT. In DNA form, the CDR3 reads TGTGCCAGCGCCGACCCCGAGACTAGTCTTTCTATCCAGCAGTACTTC. Encoded protein: CASADPETSLSIQQYF.

This clonotype was detected only a few times. The rearrangement links TRBV7-2 to TRBJ2-1; D is ambiguous. Germline CDR1 reads SGHTA; CDR2 reads FQGNSA. The CDR3 sequence is 15 residues long. Trimming shortened V by 1 base and J by 8 bases, and 15 bases separated the two germline ends. The CDR3 DNA reads as TGTGCCAGCAGCTTAGGGGCGGTTCAATGGGATGAGCAGTTCTTC. This codes for CASSLGAVQWDEQFF.

The sample holds a few counts of this clonotype. The J gene is TRBJ1-4, the V gene TRBV25-1; D remains unclear. Per germline, CDR1 MGHDK and CDR2 SYGVNS. The V gene lost 5 bases and the J gene lost 8 bases, with 12 bases spanning the gap. The CDR3 has 13 amino acids. The CDR3, as DNA: TGTGCCAGCAGTCCCAGTAGCAGGGAAAAACTGTTTTTT. Residues: CASSPSSREKLFF.

This clonotype was observed at least ten times. This chain joins TRBV7-8 and TRBJ1-3; D gene ambiguous. Trimming pared 5 bases from V and 7 bases from J, leaving 15 bases between. Germline V lookup: CDR1 SGHVS, CDR2 FQNEAQ. The CDR3 runs 14 residues. CDR3 amino acids: CASSPRAAGNTIYF. For the CDR3, the DNA is TGTGCCAGCAGCCCGCGGGCAGCGGGGAACACCATATATTTT.

This clonotype was found a few times. V is TRBV29-1 and J is TRBJ1-5, with 7 bases matching TRBD1. The ends lost 6 bases at V and 4 bases at J; junction bases unmatched: 9. The CDR3 length is 14 residues. The germline gives CDR1 SQVTM, CDR2 ANQGSEA. The CDR3 bases are TGCAGCGTGGTTACAGGGGTTGGTAATCAGCCCCAGCATTTT. Translating gives CSVVTGVGNQPQHF.

V usage is TRBV7-2 and J usage is TRBJ2-7, with D perhaps being TRBD1 or TRBD2 (5 bases each). Trimming removed 6 bases at V and 2 bases at J, with 14 bases between. The CDR3 has 14 amino acids. Germline V gene lookup returns CDR1 SGHTA and CDR2 FQGNSA. Written as DNA, the CDR3 is TGTGCCAGCAGACCTCGGGACGGCACCTACGAGCAGTACTTC. This encodes CASRPRDGTYEQYF. The whole variable domain, filled in from reference TRBV7-2 and TRBJ2-7, reads GAGVSQSPSNKVTEKGKDVELRCDPISGHTALYWYRQSLGQGLEFLIYFQGNSAPDKSGLPSDRFSAERTGGSVSTLTIQRTQQEDSAVYLCASRPRDGTYEQYFGPGTRLTVT.

This chain uses TRBV27 with TRBJ2-1, with a weak D call TRBD2 (5 bases). Trimming shortened V by 3 bases and J by 4 bases, and 13 bases separated the two germline ends. This CDR3 is built from 15 residues. The V gene's germline CDR1 is MNHEY and CDR2 SMNVEV (reference sequence). The CDR3 reads CASSLGSGWYNEQFF. The CDR3 DNA reads TGTGCCAGCAGTTTGGGGAGTGGGTGGTACAATGAGCAGTTCTTC.

This clonotype showed up just a few times. V usage is TRBV5-6 and J usage is TRBJ1-1, with a tentative D call TRBD1 (5 bases). The CDR3 runs 17 residues. Germline CDR1 is SGHDT and CDR2 is YYEEEE. The germline V and J ends were trimmed by 3 bases and 0 bases, with 18 bases remaining between them. The CDR3 here is CASSSTGTRLLNTEAFF. The CDR3 nucleotides are TGTGCCAGCAGCTCAACCGGGACTCGGCTCTTGAACACTGAAGCTTTCTTT. The entire variable domain, with the rest obtained from reference TRBV5-6 and TRBJ1-1, is as follows: DAGVTQSPTHLIKTRGQQVTLRCSPKSGHDTVSWYQQALGQGPQFIFQYYEEEERQRGNFPDRFSGHQFPNYSSELNVNALLLGDSALYLCASSSTGTRLLNTEAFFGQGTRLTVV.

This clonotype was seen only a few times. The junction departs from germline at one end; a sequencing error may be responsible. The chain uses TRBV20-1 and TRBJ2-7, with 14 bases matching TRBD2. CDR1 and CDR2 (germline): DFQATT, SNEGSKA (reference sequence). The CDR3 loop spans 14 amino acids. The CDR3 DNA reads as TGCAGTGCTAGAGAACCCGGGACTAGCGGGAGTAAGCACTTC. Amino acid sequence: CSAREPGTSGSKHF.

The sample holds a few counts of this clonotype. The chain carries TRBV7-9 and TRBJ1-6; maybe TRBD1 (5 bases). The CDR3 covers 14 residues. The germline gives CDR1 SEHNR, CDR2 FQNEAQ (reference sequence). With 5 bases removed from V and 8 bases from J, the gap between germline ends came to 13 bases. The CDR3 region has the DNA TGTGCCAGCAGCCCACCGCAGGGCGATTCACCCCTCCACTTT. Translated, it gives CASSPPQGDSPLHF. Drawing the rest from reference TRBV7-9 and TRBJ1-6, the complete variable domain is DTGVSQNPRHKITKRGQNVTFRCDPISEHNRLYWYRQTLGQGPEFLTYFQNEAQLEKSRLLSDRFSAERPKGSFSTLEIQRTEQGDSAMYLCASSPPQGDSPLHFGNGTRLTVT.

This clonotype appeared many times. This chain uses TRBV29-1 with TRBJ2-7; 11 nucleotides line up with TRBD2. V shed 7 bases and J 2 bases; nucleotides not matched to a gene: 4. There are 13 residues in the CDR3. Germline V gene sequence: CDR1 SQVTM, CDR2 ANQGSEA. The CDR3 loop is CSARLAGTYEQYF. As DNA, the CDR3 is TGCAGCGCCCGACTAGCGGGGACCTACGAGCAGTACTTC.

This clonotype occurred many times. The rearrangement joins TRBV24-1 to TRBJ2-1; 9 bases are a match to TRBD2. V lost 0 bases and J lost 4; bases outside the gene matches: 3. Germline-derived CDR1 and CDR2 are KGHDR and SFDVKD. The CDR3 runs to 16 residues. The CDR3 sequence: CATSDLGGRGYNEQFF. The CDR3 region has the DNA TGTGCCACCAGTGATTTGGGCGGGAGGGGGTACAATGAGCAGTTCTTC.